This entry is about one T cell receptor (beta chain). What it recognizes is unknown. This same CDR3 is encoded by further DNA sequences in the sample. V was clipped by 3 bases and J by 2 bases, with 10 bases between them. This CDR3 is 14 amino acids long. Germline V gives CDR1 KGHSH, CDR2 LQKENI. For every subset, genomic DNA was evenly distributed across several immunoSEQ plates. The table came from immunoSEQ multiplex PCR; TCRdb's copy has only in-frame clones and leaves some out. The sample contains more than 2,000,000 clones, approximately 93% of which appear only once. The data originate from a study of shared clonotypes between healthy human individuals. Study-wide findings and caveats: It was expected that sequencing depth would affect clonotype sharing among donors. Clonotypes not shared had lower generation probabilities than those common to all four donors.

Sequenced sample: naive CD4+ T cells from PBMCs. Subset of the sample: CD45RA+ positively selected. V is TRBV18 and J is TRBJ2-5, with D possibly matching TRBD1 (6 bases). The TCR originated in a man aged 18 to 29 in good health. Some clones in this sample may be carry-over from other donors' samples. The CDR3: CASSPTGSQETQYF. In DNA form, the CDR3 reads TGTGCCAGCTCACCTACAGGGAGTCAAGAGACCCAGTACTTC.